This T cell receptor beta chain is from a study of T-cell memory formation after mild COVID-19. Background on the study: The two donors had largely donor-specific TCR clusters.

In regard to this clonotype: Its target is unknown.

Study-wide results and limits: Clones that contracted from day 15 to 85 had balanced CD4/CD8; later expanders were CD4+ biased. Those CD4+ clones that contracted were mainly in CM and EM (CD8+ ones in EMRA). Nothing showed for sure that second-wave clones peaking on day 37 were SARS-CoV-2 specific.

MiXCR, applied by TCRdb to the 5' RACE reads, yields one record per CDR3 protein. The sample records under 600,000 distinct CDR3 sequences, about a fifth being singletons. CDR1 is GTSNPN and CDR2 is SVGIG in the germline V gene (reference sequence). The CDR3 runs 16 residues. Trimming cost V 5 bases and J 0 bases, with 19 bases left between them. The TCR sequence derives from an adult woman who had mild COVID-19 (a few samples of this study predate the infection). Cell type and time point are not known. The sequenced material came from PBMCs or a T cell subset sorted from them (not recorded which). The chain uses TRBV30 and TRBJ1-2; possibly TRBD1 for D (6 bases). In DNA, the CDR3 is TGTGCCTGGGGTACAGGGTCCGGCGTGGCTAACTATGGCTACACCTTC. Translated: CAWGTGSGVANYGYTF.